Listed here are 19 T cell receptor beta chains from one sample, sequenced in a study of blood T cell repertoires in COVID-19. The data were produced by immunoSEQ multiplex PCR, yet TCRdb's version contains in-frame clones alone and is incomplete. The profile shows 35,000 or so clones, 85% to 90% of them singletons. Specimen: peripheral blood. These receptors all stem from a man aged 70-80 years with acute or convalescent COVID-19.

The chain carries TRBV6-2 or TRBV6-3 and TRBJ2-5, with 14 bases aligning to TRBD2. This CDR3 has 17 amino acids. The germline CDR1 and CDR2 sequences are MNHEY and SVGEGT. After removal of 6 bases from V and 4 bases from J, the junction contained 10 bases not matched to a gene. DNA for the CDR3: TGTGCCAGCAGCCGATCTCTGGGACTAGCGGGAGCAGAGACCCAGTACTTC. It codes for CASSRSLGLAGAETQYF.

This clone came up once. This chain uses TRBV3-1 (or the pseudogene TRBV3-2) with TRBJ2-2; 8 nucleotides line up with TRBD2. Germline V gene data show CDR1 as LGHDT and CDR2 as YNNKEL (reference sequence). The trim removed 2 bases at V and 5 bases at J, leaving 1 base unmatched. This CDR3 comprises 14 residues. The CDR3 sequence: CASSQSGRTGELFF. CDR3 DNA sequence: TGTGCCAGCAGCCAAAGCGGGAGAACCGGGGAGCTGTTTTTT.

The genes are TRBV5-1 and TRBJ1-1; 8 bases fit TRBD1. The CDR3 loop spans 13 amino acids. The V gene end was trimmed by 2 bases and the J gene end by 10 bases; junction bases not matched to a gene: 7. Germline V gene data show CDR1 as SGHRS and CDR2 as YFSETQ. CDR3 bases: TGCGCCAGCAGCTTCGACAGGGGTGCAACAGCTTTCTTT. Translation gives CASSFDRGATAFF.

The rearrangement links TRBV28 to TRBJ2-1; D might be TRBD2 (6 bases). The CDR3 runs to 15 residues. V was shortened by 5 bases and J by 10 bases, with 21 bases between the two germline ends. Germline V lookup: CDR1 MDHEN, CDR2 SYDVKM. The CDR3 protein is CASSATGLLLREQFF. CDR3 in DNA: TGTGCCAGCAGTGCAACGGGACTTCTGCTCAGAGAGCAGTTCTTC.

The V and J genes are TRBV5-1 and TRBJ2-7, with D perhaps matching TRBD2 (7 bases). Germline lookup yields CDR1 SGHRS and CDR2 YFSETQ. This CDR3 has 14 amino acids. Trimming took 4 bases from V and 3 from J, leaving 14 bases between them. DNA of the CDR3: TGCGCCAGCAGCAGGTCGGGGGGCCTCTACGAGCAGTACTTC. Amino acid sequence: CASSRSGGLYEQYF.

The chain's CDR3 is CASSHGGIRSPLHF. The DNA of the CDR3 is TGTGCCAGCAGTCACGGGGGGATAAGGTCACCCCTCCACTTT. J is TRBJ1-6 and V is TRBV28; maybe TRBD1 (5 bases). The V end lost 5 bases, the J end lost 10 bases, and 15 bases lay between the germline ends. The CDR3 loop spans 14 amino acids. CDR1 MDHEN and CDR2 SYDVKM come from the germline V gene.

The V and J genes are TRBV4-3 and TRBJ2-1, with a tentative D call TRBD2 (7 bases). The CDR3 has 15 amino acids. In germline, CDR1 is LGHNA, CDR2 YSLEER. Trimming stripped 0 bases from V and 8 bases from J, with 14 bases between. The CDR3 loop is CASSQERGPWDEQFF. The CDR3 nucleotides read TGCGCCAGCAGCCAAGAGCGGGGGCCCTGGGATGAGCAGTTCTTC.

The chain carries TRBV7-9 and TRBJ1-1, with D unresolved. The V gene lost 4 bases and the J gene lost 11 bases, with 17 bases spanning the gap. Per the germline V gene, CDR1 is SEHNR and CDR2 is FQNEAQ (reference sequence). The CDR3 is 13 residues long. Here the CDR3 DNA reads TGTGCCAGCAGCTCCTCGTTCCAGTCAGGCGCTTTCTTT. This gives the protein CASSSSFQSGAFF.

CDR3 residues: CAISTGGGFGQPQHF. The CDR3 region has the DNA TGTGCCATCAGTACAGGGGGAGGGTTTGGTCAGCCCCAGCATTTT. The J gene is TRBJ1-5, the V gene TRBV10-3; TRBD1 agrees at 8 bases. The V gene end was trimmed by 5 bases and the J gene end by 6 bases; junction bases not matched to a gene: 9. The CDR3 spans 15 residues. In germline, CDR1 is ENHRY, CDR2 SYGVKD.

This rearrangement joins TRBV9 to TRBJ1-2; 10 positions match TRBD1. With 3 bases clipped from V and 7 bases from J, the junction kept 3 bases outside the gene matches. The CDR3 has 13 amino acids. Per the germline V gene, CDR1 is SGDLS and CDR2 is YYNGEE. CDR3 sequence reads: CASSEGQGVGYTF. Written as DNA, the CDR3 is TGTGCCAGCAGCGAAGGACAGGGGGTTGGCTACACCTTC.

CDR3 sequence: CAIRPGLATSEQYF. The CDR3, as DNA: TGTGCCATCAGACCGGGACTAGCGACGAGCGAGCAGTACTTC. This chain joins TRBV10-3 and TRBJ2-7; 10 bases are a match to TRBD2. Germline CDR1 reads ENHRY; CDR2 reads SYGVKD. Trimming cost V 6 bases and J 6 bases; bases outside gene matches: 8. CDR3 length equals 14 residues.

The CDR3 DNA is TGTGCCAGCAGCGCGCCCGGGGGCGGGGGGACCCAGTACTTC. Residues: CASSAPGGGGTQYF. The chain recombines TRBV5-5 with TRBJ2-5, with a tentative D call TRBD2 (7 bases). Germline CDR1 SGHKS, CDR2 YYEKEE (reference sequence). Trimming cost V 4 bases and J 7 bases, with 17 bases left between them. CDR3 size: 14 residues.

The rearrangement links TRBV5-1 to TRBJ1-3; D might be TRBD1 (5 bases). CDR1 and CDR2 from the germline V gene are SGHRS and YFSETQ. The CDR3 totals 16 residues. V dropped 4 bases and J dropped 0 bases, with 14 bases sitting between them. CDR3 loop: CASSDGGVPSGNTIYF. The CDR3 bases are TGCGCCAGCAGCGATGGAGGGGTACCCTCTGGAAACACCATATATTTT.

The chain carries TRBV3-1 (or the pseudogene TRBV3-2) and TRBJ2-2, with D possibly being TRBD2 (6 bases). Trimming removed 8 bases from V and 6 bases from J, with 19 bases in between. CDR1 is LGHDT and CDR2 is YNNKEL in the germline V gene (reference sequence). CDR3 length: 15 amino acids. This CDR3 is CASARRKVAAGELFF. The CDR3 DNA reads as TGTGCCAGCGCCAGGCGGAAGGTAGCGGCCGGGGAGCTGTTTTTT.

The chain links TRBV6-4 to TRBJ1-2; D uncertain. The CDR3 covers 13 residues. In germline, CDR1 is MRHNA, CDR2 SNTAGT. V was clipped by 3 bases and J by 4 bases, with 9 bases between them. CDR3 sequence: CASSENSGYGYTF. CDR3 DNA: TGTGCCAGCAGTGAGAACAGTGGCTATGGCTACACCTTC.

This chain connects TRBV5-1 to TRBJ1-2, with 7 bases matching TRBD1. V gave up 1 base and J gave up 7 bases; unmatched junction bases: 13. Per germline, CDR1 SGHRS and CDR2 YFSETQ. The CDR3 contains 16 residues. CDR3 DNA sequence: TGCGCCAGCAGCTTGACTACAGGGGTTGGTAGGGGTGGCTACACCTTC. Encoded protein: CASSLTTGVGRGGYTF.

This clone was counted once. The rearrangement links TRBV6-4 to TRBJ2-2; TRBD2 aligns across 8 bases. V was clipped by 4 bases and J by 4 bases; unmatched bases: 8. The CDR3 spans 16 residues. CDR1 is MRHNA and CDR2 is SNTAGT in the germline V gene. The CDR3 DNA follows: TGTGCCAGCAGTGCCACCGGGGGGGCCATCACCGGGGAGCTGTTTTTT. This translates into CASSATGGAITGELFF.

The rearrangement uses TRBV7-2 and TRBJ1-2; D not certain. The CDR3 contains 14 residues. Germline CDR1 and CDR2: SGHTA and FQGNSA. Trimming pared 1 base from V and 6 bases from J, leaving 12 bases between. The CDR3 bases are TGTGCCAGCAGCTTAGGTGGCGGCAGCCATGGCTACACCTTC. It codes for CASSLGGGSHGYTF.

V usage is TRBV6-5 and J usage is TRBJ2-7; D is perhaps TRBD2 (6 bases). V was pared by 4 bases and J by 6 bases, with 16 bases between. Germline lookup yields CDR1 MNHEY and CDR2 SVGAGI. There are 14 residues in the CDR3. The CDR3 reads CASSSRGTYSEQYF. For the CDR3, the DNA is TGTGCCAGCAGTTCTCGGGGGACCTACTCCGAGCAGTACTTC.